This T cell receptor (beta chain) was profiled in a study of T cells in localized non-small cell lung cancer. Broader study findings: The tumor had only one region sequenced, so heterogeneity remains possible. Peak T cell clonality was found in uninvolved adjacent lung, exceeding tumor. Adjacent lung was found to contain a median roughly 60 of the top 100 tumor clones. Those with higher blood T cell density had longer overall survival.

This CDR3 contains 14 residues. V gave up 3 bases and J gave up 3 bases, with 12 bases separating them. Germline V gives CDR1 SGHAT, CDR2 FQNNGV. Comments on this clone: Its target is unknown.

The protocol was immunoSEQ multiplex PCR, while the TCRdb copy is restricted to in-frame clones and leaves out a portion. The sample has 25,000 to 35,000 clones; 88% are singletons. This receptor was identified in a female donor over 55 with stage III squamous cell lung carcinoma. The chain recombines TRBV11-2 with TRBJ2-7; D possibly matches TRBD1 or TRBD2 (6 bases each). The sequencing here drew on peripheral blood, taken before any cancer treatment. The CDR3 spells CASSLGGSDYEQYF. CDR3 in DNA: TGTGCCAGCAGCTTGGGGGGCAGTGACTACGAGCAGTACTTC.